This TCR beta chain came from a study of blood T cell repertoires in COVID-19. Across the whole study: Acute and convalescent COVID-19 specimens originated in the United States, Italy and Spain. Sources were T cells, B-cell-depleted T cells, or PBMCs; the material itself was cDNA or gDNA.

This CDR3 has 13 amino acids. Trimming took off 2 bases at V and 2 bases at J, with 6 bases between the two ends. Per the germline V gene, CDR1 is MGHDK and CDR2 is SYGVNS. In the study's own analysis: Nucleated cell counts were estimated from reference gene primer amplification. Sequenced by immunoSEQ multiplex PCR; TCRdb stores in-frame clones only, minus some. D and trimming were read from the DNA, whereas the V and J calls and clone size are those reported in that table. The repertoire includes over 200,000 clones, approximately 81% of them detected once, and approximately 8% sits in the top ten.

This TCR derives from a woman older than 75 with acute or convalescent COVID-19. The sample taken for sequencing was peripheral blood. The gene calls are TRBV25-1 and TRBJ1-2; D perhaps matches TRBD1 (6 bases). The CDR3 nucleotides read TGTGCCAGCAGTGAAGGACAGAACTATGGCTACACCTTC. Translating gives CASSEGQNYGYTF.